This TCR beta chain was identified in a study of CD8+ T cells in alopecia areata. Study conclusions and caveats: In patients, TCRs were shared less clearly than in mice, and HLA may possibly be involved. Since there was just one nonresponder, nobody can yet say how baseline CD8+ expansion ties to response. For patients receiving tofacitinib, scalp clonality and expanded CD8+ clones among the top 100 significantly decreased.

The treatment was: oral pan-JAK inhibitor, 5-10 mg twice daily. Alopecia areata patients gave lesional scalp punch biopsies and peripheral blood samples. This clone was counted between two and nine times. Antigen: not known. After isolation, RNA underwent reverse transcription to generate cDNA as the sequencing template. Assay used: immunoSEQ multiplex PCR; TCRdb lists only in-frame clones, some missing. The repertoire holds some 180,000 clones, with approximately 53% as singletons. The TCR sequence derives from a human donor with alopecia areata. Source: CD8+ T cells sorted from blood, taken at week 24, from a patient treated with tofacitinib.

This chain's CDR3 is CASTPSVGGYTF. The CDR3 bases are TGTGCCAGTACACCGTCGGTCGGTGGCTACACCTTC. The chain couples TRBV19 to TRBJ1-2, with D uncertain. Germline values: CDR1 LNHDA, CDR2 SQIVND (reference sequence). V dropped 7 bases and J dropped 7 bases, with 13 bases sitting between them. This CDR3 contains 12 residues.